Following are 21 T cell receptor beta chains from one sample sequenced in a study of sequential checkpoint blockade in melanoma. Treatment given: randomized to nivolumab then ipilimumab (arm A) or the reverse (arm B). The assay was immunoSEQ multiplex PCR, and TCRdb's table has in-frame clones only and misses some. The data show about 37,000 clones, just under 85% seen once. Sequences were derived from CD8+ T cells sorted from blood (inferred from file names), sampled from a patient given nivolumab and ipilimumab in sequence. These receptors came from a human donor with melanoma.

The genes are TRBV19 and TRBJ2-7; maybe TRBD2 (5 bases). The V end lost 4 bases, the J end lost 2 bases, and 9 bases lay between the germline ends. The CDR3 runs 13 residues. CDR1 LNHDA and CDR2 SQIVND come from the germline V gene (reference sequence). For the CDR3, the DNA is TGTGCCAGTAGTACTCCGGGAACCTACGAGCAGTACTTC. Translating gives CASSTPGTYEQYF.

The chain joins TRBV18 to TRBJ2-7; the match to TRBD2 covers 11 bases. V gave up 4 bases and J gave up 3 bases; unmatched junction bases: 5. This CDR3 region has 15 residues. The germline CDR1 and CDR2 sequences are KGHSH and LQKENI. CDR3 residues: CASSQSTSGDYEQYF. The CDR3 nucleotides are TGTGCCAGCTCACAATCGACTAGCGGGGACTACGAGCAGTACTTC. The variable domain in full, completed from reference TRBV18 and TRBJ2-7, reads NAGVMQNPRHLVRRRGQEARLRCSPMKGHSHVYWYRQLPEEGLKFMVYLQKENIIDESGMPKERFSAEFPKEGPSILRIQQVVRGDSAAYFCASSQSTSGDYEQYFGPGTRLTVT.

The CDR3, as DNA: TGTGCCAGCAGTTTAAGAGGGAGCCCCCCCTACGAGCAGTACTTC. It is translated as CASSLRGSPPYEQYF. The V call is TRBV28, the J call TRBJ2-7; TRBD2 is a possible D gene (5 bases). CDR1 MDHEN and CDR2 SYDVKM come from the germline V gene. This CDR3 has 15 amino acids. V was clipped by 2 bases and J by 2 bases, with 13 bases between them. The whole variable domain, remainder taken from reference TRBV28 and TRBJ2-7, is DVKVTQSSRYLVKRTGEKVFLECVQDMDHENMFWYRQDPGLGLRLIYFSYDVKMKEKGDIPEGYSVSREKKERFSLILESASTNQTSMYLCASSLRGSPPYEQYFGPGTRLTVT.

CDR3 DNA sequence: TGTGCCAGTAGTAGGGACAGCTTAACGGGTGAGCAGTACTTC. It yields the protein CASSRDSLTGEQYF. The chain carries TRBV19 and TRBJ2-7; 7 nucleotides match TRBD1. V shed 4 bases, J shed 7 bases, and the junction held 10 bases outside the gene matches. The CDR3 totals 14 residues. The germline gives CDR1 LNHDA, CDR2 SQIVND (reference sequence).

The chain carries TRBV9 and TRBJ1-1, with D uncertain. Germline V gene data show CDR1 as SGDLS and CDR2 as YYNGEE. The CDR3 has 13 residues. Trimming left V 4 bases short and J 4 bases short, with 11 bases between. CDR3: CASSTKTGTEAFF. CDR3 in DNA: TGTGCCAGCAGCACCAAGACGGGCACTGAAGCTTTCTTT.

This rearrangement joins TRBV25-1 to TRBJ1-4, with D uncertain. This CDR3 has 11 amino acids. Germline CDR1 reads MGHDK; CDR2 reads SYGVNS. Trimming removed 5 bases at V and 7 bases at J, with 5 bases between. CDR3 sequence: CASSSGEKLFF. CDR3 in DNA: TGTGCCAGCAGTAGCGGTGAAAAACTGTTTTTT.

V usage is TRBV27 and J usage is TRBJ2-5, with 9 bases identical to TRBD1. The DNA matches TRBJ2-7 better at its end, which makes the J call doubtful. Germline CDR1 is MNHEY and CDR2 is SMNVEV (reference sequence). This CDR3 is 16 amino acids long. The CDR3 coding sequence is TGTGCCAGCAGTCCCACTCTCGGACAGGGGATCTACGAGCAGTACTTC. Translated, it gives CASSPTLGQGIYEQYF.

The chain has TRBV5-4 and TRBJ1-2; TRBD1 agrees at 7 bases. CDR1 SGHNT and CDR2 YYREEE come from the germline V gene (reference sequence). The J segment lost 8 bases and the V segment lost 1 base, leaving 8 bases of the junction unmatched. The CDR3 totals 14 residues. In nucleotides, the CDR3 is TGTGCCAGCAGCTTGAGAGGGGGCGGGCTCGGCTACACCTTC. Translated, it gives CASSLRGGGLGYTF.

The chain employs TRBV11-2 and TRBJ2-3; maybe TRBD2 (5 bases). V shed 2 bases and J shed 0 bases, with 9 bases lying between them. CDR1 and CDR2 from the germline V gene are SGHAT and FQNNGV. The CDR3 extends over 15 amino acids. The CDR3 region has the DNA TGTGCCAGCAGCTTATTCGGGGTGAGCACAGATACGCAGTATTTT. Amino acid sequence: CASSLFGVSTDTQYF.

The chain couples TRBV6-1 to TRBJ1-5, with 7 bases that match TRBD1. This CDR3 contains 16 residues. CDR1 MNHNS and CDR2 SASEGT come from the germline V gene. Germline trimming cut 2 bases from V and 5 bases from J; bases unmatched to any gene: 9. This CDR3 is CASSEWTGQGDQPQHF. CDR3 bases: TGTGCCAGCAGTGAATGGACAGGCCAGGGGGATCAGCCCCAGCATTTT.

This chain joins TRBV28 and TRBJ1-1; D gene unclear. V shed 3 bases and J shed 0 bases, with 5 bases lying between them. The CDR3 has 13 amino acids. Looked up from germline, CDR1 is MDHEN and CDR2 is SYDVKM. The CDR3 sequence: CASSLGMNTEAFF. The CDR3 nucleotides read TGTGCCAGCAGTTTGGGCATGAACACTGAAGCTTTCTTT.

The rearrangement links TRBV7-9 to TRBJ2-3; possible D gene TRBD2, 5 bases. V was clipped by 4 bases and J by 1 base, with 9 bases between them. The CDR3 runs 14 residues. Germline CDR1 SEHNR, CDR2 FQNEAQ (reference sequence). In DNA, the CDR3 is TGTGCCAGCAGCTCCCCCGGGGGCACAGATACGCAGTATTTT. Encoded protein: CASSSPGGTDTQYF. Combining the CDR3 with reference TRBV7-9 and TRBJ2-3 gives the whole variable domain DTGVSQNPRHKITKRGQNVTFRCDPISEHNRLYWYRQTLGQGPEFLTYFQNEAQLEKSRLLSDRFSAERPKGSFSTLEIQRTEQGDSAMYLCASSSPGGTDTQYFGPGTRLTVL.

The CDR3 bases are TGCGCCAGCAGCGTACTAGCCCCTGGAGCTTACAATGAGCAGTTCTTC. Its protein product is CASSVLAPGAYNEQFF. The chain combines TRBV5-1 with TRBJ2-1; weak D call: TRBD2 (6 bases). V dropped 4 bases and J dropped 4 bases, with 18 bases sitting between them. Germline V gives CDR1 SGHRS, CDR2 YFSETQ. The CDR3 is 16 residues long. The variable domain in full, completed from reference TRBV5-1 and TRBJ2-1, reads KAGVTQTPRYLIKTRGQQVTLSCSPISGHRSVSWYQQTPGQGLQFLFEYFSETQRNKGNFPGRFSGRQFSNSRSEMNVSTLELGDSALYLCASSVLAPGAYNEQFFGPGTRLTVL.

Here the CDR3 DNA reads TGTGCCAGCAGTGGAGAACGGGTTGACTATGGCTACACCTTC. Translation: CASSGERVDYGYTF. The chain couples TRBV9 to TRBJ1-2, with unresolved D. This CDR3 has 14 amino acids. CDR1 and CDR2 from the germline V gene are SGDLS and YYNGEE. V dropped 5 bases and J dropped 3 bases, with 14 bases sitting between them.

Here the CDR3 DNA reads TGTGCCAGCAGGGCCCCGGTACTCCGGACTAGCGGGGAGCATGAGCAGTACTTC. Its protein product is CASRAPVLRTSGEHEQYF. The V gene is TRBV28, the J gene TRBJ2-7, with 12 bases fitting TRBD2. The CDR3 has 18 residues. The germline V gene encodes CDR1 MDHEN and CDR2 SYDVKM. After removal of 6 bases from V and 7 bases from J, the junction contained 19 bases not matched to a gene.

This clone was picked up one time. The V and J genes are TRBV27 and TRBJ2-1; D gene unclear. Trimming cost V 4 bases and J 8 bases, with 12 bases left between them. The CDR3 totals 13 residues. CDR1 and CDR2 from the germline V gene are MNHEY and SMNVEV (reference sequence). The CDR3 DNA follows: TGTGCCAGCAGTTATGTAAACTTCGATGAGCAGTTCTTC. This codes for CASSYVNFDEQFF.

The CDR3 DNA is TGCGCCAGCAGCTTGCAGGGGAAGGCTCCCTACGAGCAGTACTTC. This sequence encodes CASSLQGKAPYEQYF. The gene calls are TRBV4-1 and TRBJ2-5, with TRBD1 as a possible D gene (6 bases). The J call may be wrong; the DNA end is better matched by TRBJ2-7. The germline CDR1 and CDR2 sequences are MGHRA and YSYEKL. The CDR3 is 15 residues long.

The gene calls are TRBV28 and TRBJ2-5; 9 nucleotides agree with TRBD1. CDR1 MDHEN and CDR2 SYDVKM come from the germline V gene. Trimming at V came to 7 bases and at J to 5 bases, leaving 5 bases not matched to a gene. The CDR3 has 13 amino acids. The CDR3 bases are TGTGCCAGCATTACAGGGGGCAGTGAGACCCAGTACTTC. Its translation: CASITGGSETQYF.

There are a few counts of this clone. The gene calls are TRBV9 and TRBJ2-2; the match to TRBD2 covers 8 bases. The J segment lost 5 bases and the V segment lost 3 bases, leaving 6 bases of the junction unmatched. The CDR3 contains 15 residues. Germline V CDR1 and CDR2: SGDLS, YYNGEE. The CDR3: CASSGSGIETGELFF. CDR3 nucleotide sequence: TGTGCCAGCAGCGGTAGCGGGATAGAGACCGGGGAGCTGTTTTTT.

The chain combines TRBV7-9 with TRBJ2-7, with a possible D match to TRBD2 (5 bases). Between the trimmed V and J ends, which lost 5 bases and 2 bases, there was a span of 13 bases. The germline gives CDR1 SEHNR, CDR2 FQNEAQ (reference sequence). This CDR3 has 14 amino acids. CDR3: CASSHQRSPYEQYF. The CDR3 nucleotides are TGTGCCAGCAGCCACCAGCGGTCACCCTACGAGCAGTACTTC.

The genes are TRBV7-6 and TRBJ1-1; no reliable D call. The CDR3 is 13 residues long. CDR1 and CDR2 from the germline V gene are SGHVS and FNYEAQ. V lost 1 base and J lost 4, with 7 bases in between. CDR3 region: CASSLGSGTEAFF. The CDR3 DNA sequence: TGTGCCAGCAGCTTAGGGAGTGGCACTGAAGCTTTCTTT.